The source of this T cell receptor beta chain is a study of technical replicates of blood from a handful of donors. V was pared by 3 bases and J by 2 bases, with 10 bases between. This CDR3 region has 14 residues. Germline CDR1 reads KGHSH; CDR2 reads LQKENI. Produced via immunoSEQ multiplex PCR; TCRdb's table is partial and in-frame only. The sample shows some 94,000 clones, approximately 94% of them seen only once. This receptor was obtained from a human donor in good health. Sample: T cells isolated from PBMCs. This chain joins TRBV18 and TRBJ1-2; weak D call: TRBD1 (5 bases). This chain's CDR3 is CASSPEGWNYGYTF. The CDR3 DNA reads as TGTGCCAGCTCACCGGAGGGGTGGAACTATGGCTACACCTTC. The variable domain in full, completed from reference TRBV18 and TRBJ1-2, reads NAGVMQNPRHLVRRRGQEARLRCSPMKGHSHVYWYRQLPEEGLKFMVYLQKENIIDESGMPKERFSAEFPKEGPSILRIQQVVRGDSAAYFCASSPEGWNYGYTFGSGTRLTVV.